This is a list of T cell receptor beta chains from one sample in a study of cytomegalovirus exposure and HLA in healthy donors. TCRdb's copy holds only in-frame clones and misses some; the assay was immunoSEQ multiplex PCR. The sample holds under 200,000 clones; approximately 80% are singletons and the top ten take approximately 1.3%. Sequenced: PBMCs. Receptor source: a man under 40 in good health and CMV-seronegative. Each CDR3 is given with its conserved first and last residue. The D gene is left open where the match is weak. Clone size is given for some rows only: seen once, a few or many times, or a class if the clone is expanded.

J gene	V gene	D gene	clone size	CDR3 protein	CDR3 DNA
TRBJ2-7	TRBV7-2	TRBD1	.	CASSGTGSVEQYF	TGTGCCAGCAGCGGGACAGGGTCGGTCGAGCAGTACTTC
TRBJ1-1	TRBV28	TRBD1	.	CASSDSRGVNTEAFF	TGTGCCAGCAGTGATTCCAGGGGGGTGAACACTGAAGCTTTCTTT
TRBJ2-2	TRBV27	TRBD2	.	CVPTGGATGELFF	TGTGTACCTACGGGGGGGGCAACCGGGGAGCTGTTTTTT
TRBJ2-1	TRBV19	.	.	CASSIQARLYNEQFF	TGTGCCAGTAGTATCCAGGCACGACTATACAATGAGCAGTTCTTC
TRBJ2-3	TRBV15	.	.	CATSRDEVSIEDTQYF	TGTGCCACCAGCAGAGATGAAGTTTCGATTGAGGATACGCAGTATTTT
TRBJ2-7	TRBV25-1	.	.	CASSDQGYEQYF	TGTGCCAGCAGTGACCAGGGCTACGAGCAGTACTTC
TRBJ2-5	TRBV30	TRBD2	few	CAWSLAGSGTQYF	TGTGCCTGGAGTTTAGCGGGCTCAGGGACCCAGTACTTC
TRBJ2-2	TRBV7-7	.	.	CASSFDGGVNTGELFF	TGTGCTAGCAGCTTCGATGGCGGAGTGAACACCGGGGAGCTGTTTTTT
TRBJ2-4	TRBV30	TRBD2	few	CAWNLAGASNIQYF	TGTGCCTGGAATCTAGCGGGGGCTTCAAACATTCAGTACTTC
TRBJ1-1	TRBV27	TRBD1	.	CASSPTGGEAFF	TGTGCCAGCAGTCCGACAGGGGGTGAAGCTTTCTTT
TRBJ1-2	TRBV29-1	.	.	CSVEGLHGYTF	TGCAGCGTTGAAGGACTGCATGGCTACACCTTC
TRBJ2-3	TRBV7-6	TRBD2	.	CASSPWVTSGRAHTDTQYF	TGTGCCAGCAGCCCTTGGGTGACTAGCGGGAGGGCGCACACAGATACGCAGTATTTT
TRBJ2-5	TRBV11-2	TRBD1	once	CASSLTGLVEETQYF	TGTGCCAGCAGCCTGACAGGGCTCGTGGAGGAGACCCAGTACTTC
TRBJ1-1	TRBV29-1	.	few	CSVARVGYTEAFF	TGCAGCGTCGCCAGGGTAGGGTACACTGAAGCTTTCTTT
TRBJ1-2	TRBV7-9	.	once	CASSPPVAGYGYTF	TGTGCCAGCAGCCCCCCGGTTGCCGGCTATGGCTACACCTTC
TRBJ2-4	TRBV28	TRBD1	.	CASSFGTGQNIQYF	TGTGCCAGCAGTTTTGGGACAGGGCAAAACATTCAGTACTTC
TRBJ2-3	TRBV29-1	.	once	CSVGEVRGADTQYF	TGCAGCGTTGGCGAAGTAAGGGGCGCAGATACGCAGTATTTT
TRBJ1-1	TRBV30	.	.	CAWSVLRGVLAFF	TGTGCCTGGAGTGTGTTGCGGGGAGTGTTGGCTTTCTTT
TRBJ1-4	TRBV28	.	.	CASSPIDRIREKLFF	TGTGCCAGCAGTCCCATCGACAGGATCAGGGAAAAACTGTTTTTT
TRBJ1-3	TRBV19	.	.	CASSIFGSGNTIYF	TGTGCCAGTAGTATCTTCGGCTCTGGAAACACCATATATTTT
TRBJ1-2	TRBV6-5	.	.	CASSYGRVNYGYTF	TGTGCCAGCAGTTACGGGAGGGTGAACTATGGCTACACCTTC
TRBJ2-7	TRBV10-2	TRBD1	.	CASSDQGTGFEQYF	TGCGCCAGCAGTGATCAAGGGACAGGGTTCGAGCAGTACTTC
TRBJ2-2	TRBV9	TRBD2	.	CASSGGASGAGELFF	TGTGCCAGCAGCGGGGGGGCTAGCGGGGCCGGGGAGCTGTTTTTT
TRBJ2-3	TRBV5-1	TRBD2	.	CASSSGLAGGHISSSTDTQYF	TGCGCCAGCAGCTCCGGACTAGCGGGAGGCCACATCTCATCTAGCACAGATACGCAGTATTTT
TRBJ1-4	TRBV5-1	TRBD1	.	CASRAGTGGEKLFF	TGCGCCAGCAGAGCCGGGACAGGGGGTGAAAAACTGTTTTTT
TRBJ2-7	TRBV11-2	TRBD2	once	CASSLGLAGAYEQYF	TGTGCCAGCAGCTTAGGACTAGCGGGAGCGTACGAGCAGTACTTC
TRBJ2-3	TRBV29-1	.	once	CSVVLDSTDTQYF	TGCAGCGTTGTACTAGATAGCACAGATACGCAGTATTTT
TRBJ1-2	TRBV6-6	.	.	CASSYERYGYTF	TGTGCCAGCAGTTACGAACGGTATGGCTACACCTTC
TRBJ2-3	TRBV6-4	.	few	CASSDPLLAGVDTQYF	TGTGCCAGCAGTGACCCGTTGCTAGCAGGTGTAGATACGCAGTATTTT
TRBJ2-7	TRBV2	.	.	CASSGDSTYEQYF	TGTGCCAGCAGCGGGGACTCTACCTACGAGCAGTACTTC
TRBJ2-1	TRBV28	TRBD1	.	CASSYYRTGSRHEQFF	TGTGCCAGCAGTTACTACCGGACAGGGTCTAGACATGAGCAGTTCTTC
TRBJ2-1	TRBV15	TRBD1	.	CATSRETGGLYNEQFF	TGTGCCACCAGCAGAGAAACAGGGGGGCTCTACAATGAGCAGTTCTTC
TRBJ1-5	TRBV30	TRBD1	once	CAAPGDRGKQPQHF	TGTGCCGCTCCCGGGGACAGGGGTAAGCAGCCCCAGCATTTT
TRBJ1-4	TRBV6-6	TRBD1	.	CASSYGGQGINEKLFF	TGTGCCAGCAGTTACGGAGGACAGGGGATTAATGAAAAACTGTTTTTT
TRBJ2-1	TRBV30	.	.	CAWSENYYNEQFF	TGTGCCTGGAGTGAAAACTACTACAATGAGCAGTTCTTC
TRBJ1-1	TRBV19	TRBD1	.	CATAGRGLIDTEAFF	TGTGCCACAGCGGGTAGGGGGCTAATAGACACTGAAGCTTTCTTT
TRBJ1-5	TRBV18	.	.	CASSNRDNSNQPQHF	TGTGCCAGCTCAAACCGGGACAATAGCAATCAGCCCCAGCATTTT
TRBJ1-2	TRBV15	.	.	CATSRIRDSTYGYTF	TGTGCCACCAGCAGAATACGAGACTCCACCTATGGCTACACCTTC
TRBJ2-2	TRBV2	.	.	CASSRQATNTGELFF	TGTGCCAGCTCCCGACAGGCAACCAACACCGGGGAGCTGTTTTTT
TRBJ1-1	TRBV7-3	.	.	CASSLTSGMEGMTEAFF	TGTGCCAGCAGCTTAACATCGGGGATGGAGGGAATGACTGAAGCTTTCTTT
TRBJ2-4	TRBV9	TRBD1	.	CASSTRQGGNIQYF	TGTGCCAGCAGCACCCGACAGGGGGGGAACATTCAGTACTTC
TRBJ2-7	TRBV5-4	.	.	CASSPRDSFYEQYF	TGTGCCAGCAGCCCCCGGGACTCCTTCTACGAGCAGTACTTC
TRBJ1-1	TRBV9	.	.	CASSPRASNTEAFF	TGTGCCAGCAGCCCCAGGGCATCTAACACTGAAGCTTTCTTT
TRBJ1-4	TRBV15	.	.	CATSRDLPGAGEKLFF	TGTGCCACCAGCAGAGATCTTCCCGGCGCAGGAGAAAAACTGTTTTTT
TRBJ1-1	TRBV5-1	.	.	CASSFSQSLNTEAFF	TGCGCCAGCAGCTTTTCCCAAAGCCTGAACACTGAAGCTTTCTTT
TRBJ2-6	TRBV23-1	.	.	CASSPSTGSSGANVLTF	TGCGCCAGCAGTCCCAGCACAGGGTCATCTGGGGCCAACGTCCTGACTTTC
TRBJ2-3	TRBV7-9	.	few	CASSLFSGVDTQYF	TGTGCCAGCAGCTTATTTTCAGGGGTAGATACGCAGTATTTT
TRBJ1-1	TRBV6-6	.	.	CASSYKGENTEAFF	TGTGCCAGCAGTTATAAGGGGGAGAACACTGAAGCTTTCTTT
TRBJ2-1	TRBV7-6	.	.	CASSWGGTVVNEQFF	TGTGCCAGCAGTTGGGGCGGGACAGTGGTCAATGAGCAGTTCTTC
TRBJ1-2	TRBV11-2	.	.	CASSLLRQGPPSPF	TGTGCCAGCAGCTTACTGCGGCAGGGGCCGCCCTCCCCTTTC
TRBJ1-5	TRBV4-2	TRBD1	.	CASSPTLGQGNQPQHF	TGTGCCAGCAGCCCTACATTAGGACAGGGCAATCAGCCCCAGCATTTT
TRBJ1-4	TRBV28	.	.	CASSLALGVEKLFF	TGTGCCAGCAGTTTAGCGCTAGGCGTTGAAAAACTGTTTTTT
TRBJ2-7	TRBV15	TRBD2	.	CATSKGLSAGEGEQYF	TGTGCCACCAGCAAGGGCCTTTCTGCGGGAGAGGGGGAGCAGTACTTC
TRBJ2-1	TRBV10-1	.	few	CASSDLSGEYNEQFF	TGCGCCAGCAGTGATCTTAGCGGCGAGTACAATGAGCAGTTCTTC
TRBJ1-1	TRBV18	.	.	CASSSDSGGRTEAFF	TGTGCCAGCTCGTCTGACAGTGGGGGGAGGACTGAAGCTTTCTTT
TRBJ1-5	TRBV6-5	.	.	CASSYSRDSNQPQHF	TGTGCCAGCAGTTACTCCCGGGATAGCAATCAGCCCCAGCATTTT